Below, 5 T cell receptor beta chains from the same sample are listed, as sequenced in a study of blood T cells in healthy people across ages. PCR was performed a second time for roughly 7 to 11 cycles using a sample-barcoded 5' primer and a J-beta primer mix. TCRdb used MiXCR to reprocess the 5' RACE reads, holding one entry per CDR3 protein. The sample contains approximately 690,000 distinct CDR3 sequences, roughly 53% of which appear only once. Sequencing input: blood. These TCRs come from a man in his 60s in good health.

V gene TRBV20-1 combines with J gene TRBJ2-1; D ambiguous. In germline, CDR1 is DFQATT, CDR2 SNEGSKA (reference sequence). V was shortened by 0 bases and J by 8 bases, with 5 bases between the two germline ends. The CDR3 has 11 residues. The DNA of the CDR3 is TGCAGTGCTAGAGATCGGCATGAGCAGTTCTTC. Protein: CSARDRHEQFF.

The chain employs TRBV28 and TRBJ2-1, with 7 bases matching TRBD2. The germline CDR1 and CDR2 sequences are MDHEN and SYDVKM. CDR3 length equals 14 residues. V dropped 8 bases and J dropped 7; count of bases not matched to a gene: 11. The DNA of the CDR3 is TGTGCCAGCCATACTAGCGTTAGTCTGAATGAGCAGTTCTTC. Translation gives CASHTSVSLNEQFF. The full variable domain, with the rest looked up from reference TRBV28 and TRBJ2-1, is DVKVTQSSRYLVKRTGEKVFLECVQDMDHENMFWYRQDPGLGLRLIYFSYDVKMKEKGDIPEGYSVSREKKERFSLILESASTNQTSMYLCASHTSVSLNEQFFGPGTRLTVL.

J is TRBJ2-1 and V is TRBV6-1; D remains ambiguous. The germline V gene encodes CDR1 MNHNS and CDR2 SASEGT. This CDR3 is built from 13 residues. Trimming stripped 6 bases from V and 8 bases from J, with 14 bases between. The CDR3 nucleotides are TGTGCCAGCAGACTGGGCCTGCCGGATGAGCAGTTCTTC. Its protein is CASRLGLPDEQFF.

This rearrangement joins TRBV5-1 to TRBJ2-5; D possibly matches TRBD1 or TRBD2 (6 bases each). There are 15 residues in the CDR3. The ends were cut back, 5 bases at V and 5 bases at J, with 19 bases in the middle. Germline V CDR1 and CDR2: SGHRS, YFSETQ. The CDR3 reads CASRAGTQRGETQYF. The CDR3 region has the DNA TGCGCCAGCAGAGCCGGGACTCAGAGGGGGGAGACCCAGTACTTC.

CDR3 residues: CASSELGGGAKDTQYF. For the CDR3, the DNA is TGTGCCAGCAGTGAATTAGGCGGGGGGGCAAAAGATACGCAGTATTTT. The chain links TRBV2 to TRBJ2-3; 9 bases fit TRBD2. The trim removed 2 bases at V and 5 bases at J, leaving 8 bases unmatched. The germline gives CDR1 SNHLY, CDR2 FYNNEI. The CDR3 loop spans 16 amino acids.